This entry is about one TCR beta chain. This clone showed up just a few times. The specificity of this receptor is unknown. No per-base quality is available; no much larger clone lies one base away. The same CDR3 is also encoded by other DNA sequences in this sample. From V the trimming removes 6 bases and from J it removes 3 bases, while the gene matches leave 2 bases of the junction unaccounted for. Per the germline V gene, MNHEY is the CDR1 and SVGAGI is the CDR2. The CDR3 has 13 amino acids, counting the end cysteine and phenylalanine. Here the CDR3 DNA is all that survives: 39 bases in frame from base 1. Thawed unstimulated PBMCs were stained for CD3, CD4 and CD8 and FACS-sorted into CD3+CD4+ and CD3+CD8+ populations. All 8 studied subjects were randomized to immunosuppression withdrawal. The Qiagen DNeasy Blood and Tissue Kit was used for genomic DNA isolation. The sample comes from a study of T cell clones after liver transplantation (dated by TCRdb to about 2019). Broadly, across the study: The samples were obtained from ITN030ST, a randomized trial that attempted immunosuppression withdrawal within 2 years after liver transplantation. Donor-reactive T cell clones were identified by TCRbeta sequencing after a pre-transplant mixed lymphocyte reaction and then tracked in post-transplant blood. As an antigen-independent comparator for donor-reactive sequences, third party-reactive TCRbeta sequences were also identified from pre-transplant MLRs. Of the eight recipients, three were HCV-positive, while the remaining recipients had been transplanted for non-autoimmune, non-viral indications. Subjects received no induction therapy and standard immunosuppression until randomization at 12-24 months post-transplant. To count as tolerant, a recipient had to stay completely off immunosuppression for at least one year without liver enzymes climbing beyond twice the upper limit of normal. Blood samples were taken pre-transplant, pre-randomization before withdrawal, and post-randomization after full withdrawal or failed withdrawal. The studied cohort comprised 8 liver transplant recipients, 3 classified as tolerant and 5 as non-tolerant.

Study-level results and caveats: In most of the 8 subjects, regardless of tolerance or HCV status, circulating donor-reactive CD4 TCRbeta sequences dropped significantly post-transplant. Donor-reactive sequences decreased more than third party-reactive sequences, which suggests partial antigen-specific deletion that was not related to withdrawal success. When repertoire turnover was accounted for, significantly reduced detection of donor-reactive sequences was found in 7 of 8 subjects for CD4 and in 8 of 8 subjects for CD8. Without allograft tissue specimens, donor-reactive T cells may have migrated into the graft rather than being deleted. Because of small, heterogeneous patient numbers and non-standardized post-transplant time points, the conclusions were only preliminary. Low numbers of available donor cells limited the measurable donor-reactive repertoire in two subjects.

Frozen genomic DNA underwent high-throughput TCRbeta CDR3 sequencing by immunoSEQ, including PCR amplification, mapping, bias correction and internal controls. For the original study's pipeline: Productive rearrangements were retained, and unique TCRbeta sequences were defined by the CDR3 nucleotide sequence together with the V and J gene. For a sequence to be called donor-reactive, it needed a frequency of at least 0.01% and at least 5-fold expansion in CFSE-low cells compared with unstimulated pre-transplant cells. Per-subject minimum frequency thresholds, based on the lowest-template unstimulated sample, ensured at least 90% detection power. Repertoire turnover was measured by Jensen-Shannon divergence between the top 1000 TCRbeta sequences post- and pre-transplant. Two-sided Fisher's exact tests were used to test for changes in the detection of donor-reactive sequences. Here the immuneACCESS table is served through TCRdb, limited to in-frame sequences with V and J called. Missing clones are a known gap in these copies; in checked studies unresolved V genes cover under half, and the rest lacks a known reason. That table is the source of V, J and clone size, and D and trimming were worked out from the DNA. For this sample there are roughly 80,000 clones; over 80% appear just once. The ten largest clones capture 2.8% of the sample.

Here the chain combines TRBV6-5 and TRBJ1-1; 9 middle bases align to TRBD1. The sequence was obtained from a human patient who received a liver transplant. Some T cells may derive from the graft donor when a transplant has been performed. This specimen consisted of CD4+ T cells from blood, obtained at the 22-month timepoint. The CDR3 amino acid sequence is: CASRRDRDTEAFF. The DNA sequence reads TGTGCCAGCAGAAGGGACAGGGACACTGAAGCTTTCTTT.